The clone carrying this TCR beta chain has only a few counts. The source of the sample is a study of naive and memory T cell subsets. The library had UMIs added by 3' ligation of an oligonucleotide to TCR cDNA. Unsorted total RNA, roughly 1 to 1000 ng, was DNase treated before reverse transcription. J lost 5 bases, V lost 7 bases, and 18 bases had no gene match. Germline CDR1 reads MDHEN; CDR2 reads SYDVKM. The CDR3 has 19 amino acids. Ligated cDNA underwent four rounds of PCR with nested alpha and beta constant region primers and SP2. Alpha and beta constant region primers primed reverse transcription for blood and skin samples. TCRdb reprocessed the 5' RACE reads with MiXCR, giving one entry per CDR3 protein. The repertoire holds roughly 56,000 distinct CDR3 sequences, with 7% to 8.5% as singletons.

The chain joins TRBV28 to TRBJ2-1, with 12 bases lining up with TRBD2. This TCR was sampled from a male donor in good health. Written as DNA, the CDR3 is TGTGCCAGCAAACCCTCCGGGACTAGCGGGCCCTGGGAGAACAATGAGCAGTTCTTC. Its translation: CASKPSGTSGPWENNEQFF.